Sequencing of this T cell receptor beta chain was carried out in a study of blood T cells in healthy people across ages. The study's findings and limits: Comparison with aged donors showed that long-lived donors had more naive CD4+ cells and higher diversity.

A note on this clonotype: What it recognizes is unknown.

Combining a sample-barcoded 5' primer with a J-beta primer mix, a second PCR ran for 7 to 11 cycles. TCRdb re-called the 5' RACE reads through MiXCR, storing one row per CDR3 protein. The data contain about 640,000 distinct CDR3 sequences, 25% to 30% of them singletons. Staff drew roughly 10 milliliters of peripheral blood from each donor. Every sample had a minimum of 6 million PBMCs isolated. Germline CDR1 is SEHNR and CDR2 is FQNEAQ (reference sequence). CDR3 length: 16 amino acids. V lost 1 base and J lost 13, with 25 bases in between. This chain uses TRBV7-9 with TRBJ2-5; perhaps TRBD2 as D (7 bases). The sequenced sample was blood. This clonotype was sampled from a woman of 80 years or more in good health. CDR3 DNA sequence: TGTGCCAGCAGCTTAGAGGTTGGCGGGGGCTACAATGAGCTGTACTTC. Translation: CASSLEVGGGYNELYF.